This TCR beta chain comes out of a study of identical twins. Per germline, CDR1 SGHTA and CDR2 FQGNSA. The trim removed 5 bases at V and 8 bases at J, leaving 12 bases unmatched. The CDR3 extends over 15 amino acids. This clonotype was found many times. As yet, its antigen is unknown. Template switching created a universal primer site, and the cDNA included unique molecular identifiers. TCRdb independently ran MiXCR on the 5' RACE reads; one entry per CDR3 protein. The repertoire has 200,000 to 250,000 distinct CDR3 sequences, roughly 7% of them found once; the top ten carry roughly 3.7%. Study-level findings and limits: The presence of invariant MAIT and iNKT cells could partly confound analyses of zero-insertion sequences. Cord blood beta clonotypes present at high abundance carried fewer insertions; no such pattern appeared in memory repertoires. Out-of-frame beta chain sequences displayed weaker excess sharing between twins.

The data were also submitted as part of a second study, on yellow fever vaccine responses in identical twins.

The clonotype comes from a woman aged 18-29 years in good health. The sample was memory (CD45RO+) T cells sorted from blood. The chain recombines TRBV7-2 with TRBJ2-1; 7 bases align to TRBD2. The CDR3, as DNA: TGTGCCAGCAGCCCGCAGGCGGGAGCTTTTTATGAGCAGTTCTTC. Its protein is CASSPQAGAFYEQFF.